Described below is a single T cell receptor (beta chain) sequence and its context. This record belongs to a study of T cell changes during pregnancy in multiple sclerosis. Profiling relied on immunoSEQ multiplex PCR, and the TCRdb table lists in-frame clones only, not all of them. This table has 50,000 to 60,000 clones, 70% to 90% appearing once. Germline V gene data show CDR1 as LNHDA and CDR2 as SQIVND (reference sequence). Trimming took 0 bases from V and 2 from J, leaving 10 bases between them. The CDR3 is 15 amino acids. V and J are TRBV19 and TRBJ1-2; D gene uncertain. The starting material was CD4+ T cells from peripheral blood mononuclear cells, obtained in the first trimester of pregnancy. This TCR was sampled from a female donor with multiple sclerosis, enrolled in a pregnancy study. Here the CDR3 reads CASSIDSGRNYGYTF. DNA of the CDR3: TGTGCCAGTAGTATAGATAGCGGGCGAAACTATGGCTACACCTTC.